These 6 T cell receptor beta chains were sequenced from one sample in a study of cytomegalovirus exposure and HLA in healthy donors. Researchers ran the PCR with 60 Vbeta and 13 Jbeta primers. The repertoire was sequenced with immunoSEQ multiplex PCR; TCRdb's copy has only in-frame clones and lacks some. The sample consists of some 130,000 clones, over 60% of them appearing once. Sequencing was carried out using PBMCs. Every receptor here comes from a female donor in good health and CMV-seropositive.

The chain couples TRBV7-6 to TRBJ1-3; the D is unclear. CDR1 is SGHVS, CDR2 FNYEAQ, per germline. The V gene lost 5 bases and the J gene lost 0 bases, with 17 bases spanning the gap. CDR3 length equals 17 residues. CDR3 loop: CASSPRPTSFSGNTIYF. Written as DNA, the CDR3 is TGTGCCAGCAGCCCCCGGCCGACAAGCTTCTCTGGAAACACCATATATTTT.

V gene TRBV4-1 combines with J gene TRBJ2-3; weak D call: TRBD1 (6 bases). Per germline, CDR1 MGHRA and CDR2 YSYEKL. V lost 0 bases and J 4 bases, leaving 11 bases between the germline ends. The CDR3 is made up of 15 amino acids. This CDR3 reads CASSQEFGGADTQYF. CDR3 sequence (DNA): TGCGCCAGCAGCCAAGAATTTGGGGGCGCAGATACGCAGTATTTT.

J is TRBJ2-1 and V is TRBV5-1; 8 bases are shared with TRBD1. V lost 4 bases, J lost 10 bases, and 7 bases stayed unmatched. CDR3 length equals 13 residues. Looked up from germline, CDR1 is SGHRS and CDR2 is YFSETQ. CDR3 in amino acids: CASSLGQGWEQFF. The CDR3 nucleotides are TGCGCCAGCAGCCTTGGACAGGGATGGGAGCAGTTCTTC.

This chain uses TRBV2 with TRBJ2-3, with TRBD2 identical over 7 bases. The CDR3 totals 15 residues. Germline CDR1 SNHLY, CDR2 FYNNEI. The V gene end was trimmed by 4 bases and the J gene end by 1 base; junction bases not matched to a gene: 5. The CDR3 bases are TGTGCCAGCAGTGGTTTACGGGGGGGCACAGATACGCAGTATTTT. Its translation: CASSGLRGGTDTQYF.

V is TRBV11-2 and J is TRBJ1-4; possible D gene TRBD1, 5 bases. This CDR3 region has 15 residues. The germline gives CDR1 SGHAT, CDR2 FQNNGV. V was trimmed by 6 bases and J by 3 bases, leaving 14 bases between them. The CDR3 loop reads CASRQGFPSNEKLFF. The CDR3 DNA is TGTGCCAGCAGGCAGGGATTCCCCTCTAATGAAAAACTGTTTTTT.

This clone was seen more than once but under ten times. V gene TRBV28 combines with J gene TRBJ2-3; tentative D call: TRBD2 (6 bases). Trimming removed 3 bases from V and 5 bases from J, with 15 bases in between. The CDR3 length is 15 residues. Per germline, CDR1 MDHEN and CDR2 SYDVKM. For the CDR3, the DNA is TGTGCCAGCAGTTTCCAGGGAGGAGTGGTAGATACGCAGTATTTT. As protein: CASSFQGGVVDTQYF.